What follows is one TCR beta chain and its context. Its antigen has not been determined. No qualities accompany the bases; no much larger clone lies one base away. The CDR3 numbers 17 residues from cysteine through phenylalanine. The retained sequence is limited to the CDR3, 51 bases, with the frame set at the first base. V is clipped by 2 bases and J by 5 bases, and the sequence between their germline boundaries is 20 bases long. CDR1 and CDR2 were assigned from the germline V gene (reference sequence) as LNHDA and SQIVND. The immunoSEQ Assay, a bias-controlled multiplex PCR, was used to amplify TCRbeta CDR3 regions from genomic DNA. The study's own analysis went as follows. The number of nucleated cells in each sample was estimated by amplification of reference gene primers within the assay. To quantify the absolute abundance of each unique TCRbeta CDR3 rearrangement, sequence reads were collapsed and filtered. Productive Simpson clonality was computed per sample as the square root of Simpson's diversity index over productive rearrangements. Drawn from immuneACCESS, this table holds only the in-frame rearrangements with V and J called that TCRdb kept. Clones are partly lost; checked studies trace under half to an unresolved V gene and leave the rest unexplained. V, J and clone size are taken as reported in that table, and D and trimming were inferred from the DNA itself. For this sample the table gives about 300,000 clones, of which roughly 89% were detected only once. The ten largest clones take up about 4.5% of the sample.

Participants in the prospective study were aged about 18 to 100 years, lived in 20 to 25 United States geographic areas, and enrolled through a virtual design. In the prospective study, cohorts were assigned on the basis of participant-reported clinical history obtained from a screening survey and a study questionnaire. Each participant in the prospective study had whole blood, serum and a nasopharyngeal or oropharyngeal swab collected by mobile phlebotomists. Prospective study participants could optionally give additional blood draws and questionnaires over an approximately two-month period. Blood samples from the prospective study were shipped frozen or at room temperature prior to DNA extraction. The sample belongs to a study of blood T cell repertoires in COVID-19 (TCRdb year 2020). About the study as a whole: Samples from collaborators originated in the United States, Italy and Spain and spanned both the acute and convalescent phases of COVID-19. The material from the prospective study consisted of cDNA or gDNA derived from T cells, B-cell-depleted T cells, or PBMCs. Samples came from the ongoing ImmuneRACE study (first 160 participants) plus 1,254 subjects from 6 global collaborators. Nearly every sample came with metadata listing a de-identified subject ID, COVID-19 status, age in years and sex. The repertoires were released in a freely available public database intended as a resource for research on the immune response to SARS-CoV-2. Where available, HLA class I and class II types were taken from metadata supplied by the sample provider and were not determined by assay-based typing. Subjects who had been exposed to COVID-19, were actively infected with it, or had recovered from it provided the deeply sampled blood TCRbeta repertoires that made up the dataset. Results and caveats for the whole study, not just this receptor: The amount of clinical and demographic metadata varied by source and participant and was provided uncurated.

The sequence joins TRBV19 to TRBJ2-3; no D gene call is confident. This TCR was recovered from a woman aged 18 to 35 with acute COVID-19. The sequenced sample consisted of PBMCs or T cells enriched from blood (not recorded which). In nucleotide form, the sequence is TGTGCCAGTAGTATATCAAACGAGGTTGTCTACGGAGATACGCAGTATTTT. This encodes CASSISNEVVYGDTQYF.